The 31 T cell receptor beta chains presented below share a single source sample, sequenced in a study of blood T cells in healthy people across ages. PCR was performed a second time for about 6 to 12 cycles using a sample-barcoded 5' primer and a J-beta primer mix. Using its own MiXCR run on the 5' RACE reads, TCRdb lists one record per CDR3 protein. The sample has about 780,000 distinct CDR3 sequences; roughly 25% are singletons. The same specimen was also included in a second study, on T cells of mothers and their children.

The specimen was blood. These receptors all stem from a boy aged 5-17 years in good health.

This clonotype was picked up a small number of times. This rearrangement joins TRBV20-1 to TRBJ2-7, with 7 bases identical to TRBD2. Matching the DNA end better, TRBJ2-1 makes the J call doubtful. Germline V gene lookup returns CDR1 DFQATT and CDR2 SNEGSKA (reference sequence). CDR3 length: 14 residues. This CDR3 is CSASPAGLYNEQFF. DNA of the CDR3: TGCAGTGCTAGTCCAGCGGGGTTGTACAATGAGCAGTTCTTC.

In this sample, this clonotype turned up a few times. V usage is TRBV20-1 and J usage is TRBJ1-4, with D maybe TRBD1 (6 bases). Deletions cut 3 bases from V and 6 bases from J, with 11 bases between. The CDR3 length is 13 residues. In germline, CDR1 is DFQATT, CDR2 SNEGSKA (reference sequence). The CDR3 loop is CSASWTDYEKLFF. CDR3 nucleotides: TGCAGTGCTAGTTGGACAGATTATGAAAAACTGTTTTTT.

The chain links TRBV3-1 to TRBJ1-2; no clear D. The CDR3 extends over 14 amino acids. Germline V gene sequence: CDR1 LGHDT, CDR2 YNNKEL (reference sequence). V was pared by 6 bases and J by 4 bases, with 15 bases between. CDR3 amino acids: CASRRKVAAYGYTF. The CDR3 nucleotides are TGTGCCAGCAGACGCAAGGTGGCAGCCTATGGCTACACCTTC.

The V gene is TRBV4-3, the J gene TRBJ2-7; the D gene is possibly TRBD2 (5 bases). V lost 4 bases, J lost 5 bases, and 15 bases lay in between. CDR3 length equals 14 residues. The V gene's germline CDR1 is LGHNA and CDR2 YSLEER. CDR3 loop: CASSPRGIGNEQYF. The CDR3 DNA is TGCGCCAGCAGCCCAAGAGGGATCGGCAACGAGCAGTACTTC.

Concerning this clonotype itself: One end of the junction varies from germline; a read error may be responsible. This chain connects TRBV12-3 or TRBV12-4 to TRBJ1-4; TRBD1 might be the D (6 bases). The CDR3 has 12 residues. CDR3 in DNA: TGTGCCAGCAGTTTCGGCGCGGGACAAGGAGATTTT. This encodes CASSFGAGQGDF.

The table lists this clonotype with a few counts. The chain combines TRBV4-1 with TRBJ2-5; 7 bases align to TRBD2. Gene TRBJ2-7 matches the end of the DNA better, so the J call may be wrong. The CDR3 covers 15 residues. Germline loops: CDR1 MGHRA, CDR2 YSYEKL. CDR3 residues: CASSRLAGALYEQYF. CDR3 bases: TGCGCCAGCAGCCGACTAGCTGGGGCCCTCTACGAGCAGTACTTC.

This clonotype has a handful of counts. J is TRBJ2-6 and V is TRBV5-1, with D perhaps matching TRBD2 (5 bases). The length of the CDR3 is 15 residues. Trimming took 4 bases from V and 1 from J, leaving 9 bases between them. Germline-derived CDR1 and CDR2 are SGHRS and YFSETQ. The CDR3 spells CASSRPGSGANVLTF. The CDR3 nucleotides read TGCGCCAGCAGCCGGCCGGGGTCTGGGGCCAACGTCCTGACTTTC.

The chain combines TRBV18 with TRBJ1-4; no firm D call. The CDR3 has 14 residues. Germline V lookup: CDR1 KGHSH, CDR2 LQKENI. V lost 0 bases and J lost 7, with 9 bases in between. The CDR3 here is CASSPPSGPEKLFF. The CDR3 DNA follows: TGTGCCAGCTCACCACCATCTGGGCCTGAAAAACTGTTTTTT. The complete variable domain, with remaining parts taken from reference TRBV18 and TRBJ1-4, reads NAGVMQNPRHLVRRRGQEARLRCSPMKGHSHVYWYRQLPEEGLKFMVYLQKENIIDESGMPKERFSAEFPKEGPSILRIQQVVRGDSAAYFCASSPPSGPEKLFFGSGTQLSVL.

J is TRBJ2-5 and V is TRBV10-3, with 7 nucleotides matching TRBD2. The CDR3 consists of 13 residues. CDR1 is ENHRY, CDR2 SYGVKD, per germline. V lost 10 bases and J lost 5; bases outside the gene matches: 10. In DNA form, the CDR3 reads TGTGCCACCAACCCGGGACTAACGGAGACCCAGTACTTC. Protein product: CATNPGLTETQYF.

This clonotype occurred a few times. CDR3 sequence (DNA): TGTGCCAGCAGTTTAAGGAGACTAGCGGGGGTACTGGAGACCCAGTACTTC. This encodes CASSLRRLAGVLETQYF. The rearrangement joins TRBV12-3 or TRBV12-4 to TRBJ2-5; 12 bases are shared with TRBD2. V was pared by 2 bases and J by 5 bases, with 9 bases of the junction left unmatched. The CDR3 covers 17 residues.

V usage is TRBV20-1 and J usage is TRBJ1-2, with D unclear. The V end was cut by 3 bases, the J end by 0 bases, with 8 bases between. The germline CDR1 and CDR2 sequences are DFQATT and SNEGSKA (reference sequence). CDR3 length equals 13 residues. The CDR3 is CSASGRTNYGYTF. DNA of the CDR3: TGCAGTGCTAGCGGCAGAACTAACTATGGCTACACCTTC.

This clonotype appeared many times. The chain couples TRBV20-1 to TRBJ2-2; the D gene is possibly TRBD2 (7 bases). The CDR3 extends over 17 amino acids. With 5 bases removed from V and 1 base from J, the gap between germline ends came to 20 bases. Looked up from germline, CDR1 is DFQATT and CDR2 is SNEGSKA (reference sequence). DNA for the CDR3: TGCAGTGCTGGGGGGGGCCGGACCCCCCTGAACACCGGGGAGCTGTTTTTT. This encodes CSAGGGRTPLNTGELFF.

The table lists this clonotype with many counts. The V call is TRBV7-9, the J call TRBJ2-1; maybe TRBD1 (6 bases). CDR1 is SEHNR, CDR2 FQNEAQ, per germline (reference sequence). Trimming removed 5 bases at V and 0 bases at J, with 14 bases between. The CDR3 is made up of 16 amino acids. The CDR3 is CASSPGRGSSYNEQFF. DNA of the CDR3: TGTGCCAGCAGCCCGGGCAGGGGAAGCTCCTACAATGAGCAGTTCTTC. Full variable domain (missing parts from reference TRBV7-9 and TRBJ2-1): DTGVSQNPRHKITKRGQNVTFRCDPISEHNRLYWYRQTLGQGPEFLTYFQNEAQLEKSRLLSDRFSAERPKGSFSTLEIQRTEQGDSAMYLCASSPGRGSSYNEQFFGPGTRLTVL.

This chain uses TRBV27 with TRBJ1-2, with D tentatively TRBD1 (6 bases). The germline CDR1 and CDR2 sequences are MNHEY and SMNVEV (reference sequence). Trimming removed 7 bases from V and 10 bases from J, with 16 bases in between. This CDR3 contains 12 residues. The CDR3 loop reads CASTSLGGLYTF. The CDR3 DNA reads TGTGCCAGCACCTCCTTGGGGGGGCTCTACACCTTC.

This clonotype appeared a few times. The chain has TRBV9 and TRBJ2-5; the D gene is possibly TRBD2 (7 bases). This CDR3 has 15 residues. Deletions cut 3 bases from V and 3 bases from J, with 15 bases between. The V gene's germline CDR1 is SGDLS and CDR2 YYNGEE. DNA of the CDR3: TGTGCCAGCAGCGACGGGGGAGGGGGGAAAGAGACCCAGTACTTC. Translation: CASSDGGGGKETQYF.

J is TRBJ2-7 and V is TRBV7-9, with 12 bases that match TRBD1. With 5 bases clipped from V and 2 bases from J, the junction kept 13 bases outside the gene matches. Germline values: CDR1 SEHNR, CDR2 FQNEAQ (reference sequence). The CDR3 length is 18 residues. CDR3 sequence (DNA): TGTGCCAGCAGCCCGGGGACAGGGGGCTTTCGTGTCACCTACGAGCAGTACTTC. Translated: CASSPGTGGFRVTYEQYF.

The chain employs TRBV4-1 and TRBJ2-5; 15 nucleotides agree with TRBD2. CDR1 MGHRA and CDR2 YSYEKL come from the germline V gene. The CDR3 loop spans 16 amino acids. V shed 5 bases and J 5 bases; nucleotides not matched to a gene: 6. The CDR3 bases are TGCGCCAGCAGCGCAGGACTAGCGGGGGGGCCGGAGACCCAGTACTTC. Translating it yields CASSAGLAGGPETQYF.

The J gene is TRBJ2-5, the V gene TRBV10-1; D might be TRBD1 or TRBD2, each matching 5 bases. The J call may be in error: the DNA end matches TRBJ2-1 better. The CDR3 is made up of 13 amino acids. The V gene's germline CDR1 is WNHNN and CDR2 SYGVQD (reference sequence). CDR3 in DNA: TGCGCCAGCTCCCCGGGGCTCGAGGGTCGGCAGTTCTTC. Translated: CASSPGLEGRQFF.

This clonotype was recorded a few times. The chain has TRBV9 and TRBJ2-1; D is unresolved. The CDR3 loop spans 18 amino acids. V gave up 0 bases and J gave up 2 bases, with 18 bases separating them. The germline V gene has CDR1 SGDLS and CDR2 YYNGEE. The CDR3: CASSVDPTVGLAYNEQFF. In nucleotides, the CDR3 is TGTGCCAGCAGCGTAGATCCCACGGTAGGGTTGGCCTACAATGAGCAGTTCTTC.

This clonotype was seen a few times. The chain couples TRBV11-2 to TRBJ1-4, with a possible D match to TRBD1 (6 bases). The ends were cut back, 4 bases at V and 8 bases at J, with 14 bases in the middle. Germline CDR1 SGHAT, CDR2 FQNNGV. There are 14 residues in the CDR3. In nucleotides, the CDR3 is TGTGCCAGCAGCTCCAGGGGAGTAGGAGAAAAACTGTTTTTT. Its translation is CASSSRGVGEKLFF.

This chain joins TRBV4-1 and TRBJ1-4, with D unclear. Between the trimmed V and J ends, which lost 0 bases and 3 bases, there was a span of 8 bases. CDR3 length equals 15 residues. CDR1 is MGHRA and CDR2 is YSYEKL in the germline V gene. The CDR3 sequence: CASSQEGAANEKLFF. CDR3 nucleotides: TGCGCCAGCAGCCAAGAAGGCGCAGCTAATGAAAAACTGTTTTTT.

The chain employs TRBV5-4 and TRBJ2-5, with 9 nucleotides matching TRBD1. The J call is uncertain, as TRBJ2-7 better fits the DNA end. The CDR3 is 14 residues long. Germline loops: CDR1 SGHNT, CDR2 YYREEE (reference sequence). The CDR3 here is CASSGQGPYYEQYF. Written as DNA, the CDR3 is TGTGCCAGCAGTGGACAGGGGCCATACTACGAGCAGTACTTC.

The chain couples TRBV10-2 to TRBJ2-5; 11 positions agree with TRBD1. The trim removed 3 bases at V and 4 bases at J, leaving 4 bases unmatched. Germline CDR1 reads WSHSY; CDR2 reads SAAADI. This CDR3 has 15 residues. CDR3 region: CASSDPGQGGETQYF. CDR3 DNA: TGCGCCAGCAGTGACCCGGGACAGGGGGGAGAGACCCAGTACTTC.

The chain links TRBV20-1 to TRBJ2-1; TRBD2 agrees at 7 bases. This CDR3 is built from 13 residues. The junction had 5 bases not matched to a gene; V was cut back by 2 bases and J by 7 bases. In germline, CDR1 is DFQATT, CDR2 SNEGSKA (reference sequence). CDR3 nucleotides: TGCAGTGCTAGACCTAGCGGTGGTAATGAGCAGTTCTTC. Encoded protein: CSARPSGGNEQFF.

This clonotype has only a few counts. The chain has TRBV7-2 and TRBJ1-5; TRBD1 is a possible D gene (6 bases). Germline V gene data show CDR1 as SGHTA and CDR2 as FQGNSA. V was trimmed by 6 bases and J by 2 bases, leaving 14 bases between them. The CDR3 sequence is 15 residues long. CDR3 sequence (DNA): TGTGCCAGCAGTTTTGTAGGGGGGCGCAATCAGCCCCAGCATTTT. It translates to CASSFVGGRNQPQHF. The whole variable domain, filled in from reference TRBV7-2 and TRBJ1-5, reads GAGVSQSPSNKVTEKGKDVELRCDPISGHTALYWYRQSLGQGLEFLIYFQGNSAPDKSGLPSDRFSAERTGGSVSTLTIQRTQQEDSAVYLCASSFVGGRNQPQHFGDGTRLSIL.

V and J are TRBV18 and TRBJ1-4; a weak D match, TRBD1 (5 bases). The CDR3 contains 14 residues. The germline gives CDR1 KGHSH, CDR2 LQKENI. Trimming removed 2 bases at V and 1 base at J, with 5 bases between. CDR3 DNA: TGTGCCAGCTCACCAAGGGGAACTAATGAAAAACTGTTTTTT. Protein: CASSPRGTNEKLFF. The whole variable domain, remainder taken from reference TRBV18 and TRBJ1-4, is NAGVMQNPRHLVRRRGQEARLRCSPMKGHSHVYWYRQLPEEGLKFMVYLQKENIIDESGMPKERFSAEFPKEGPSILRIQQVVRGDSAAYFCASSPRGTNEKLFFGSGTQLSVL.

The chain uses TRBV7-3 and TRBJ2-1; the match to TRBD2 covers 7 bases. The junction had 7 bases not matched to a gene; V was cut back by 1 base and J by 4 bases. There are 16 residues in the CDR3. Looked up from germline, CDR1 is SGHTA and CDR2 is FQGTGA. DNA for the CDR3: TGTGCCAGCAGCTTAAATGGCCGGGGGGTATACAATGAGCAGTTCTTC. Protein: CASSLNGRGVYNEQFF.

Only a few counts were recorded for this clonotype. Here the CDR3 DNA reads TGCAGTGCTAGAGAGTACCGGACACTTCAAGAGACCCAGTACTTC. It specifies CSAREYRTLQETQYF. The chain joins TRBV20-1 to TRBJ2-5, with D possibly TRBD1 on 5 matching bases. The ends were cut back, 0 bases at V and 2 bases at J, with 13 bases in the middle. Germline V gene sequence: CDR1 DFQATT, CDR2 SNEGSKA (reference sequence). The CDR3 sequence is 15 residues long.

This chain links TRBV7-9 with TRBJ2-5, with TRBD1 matching 11 bases. V dropped 3 bases and J dropped 5; count of bases not matched to a gene: 5. The germline CDR1 and CDR2 sequences are SEHNR and FQNEAQ (reference sequence). This CDR3 comprises 15 residues. CDR3 coding DNA: TGTGCCAGCAGCTTCGGACAGGGGGCTGTGGAGACCCAGTACTTC. This sequence encodes CASSFGQGAVETQYF.

The chain carries TRBV2 and TRBJ1-1; the D is unclear. V lost 2 bases and J lost 1, with 5 bases in between. The CDR3 spans 13 residues. Germline V gene sequence: CDR1 SNHLY, CDR2 FYNNEI. CDR3 in amino acids: CASSERQNTEAFF. Written as DNA, the CDR3 is TGTGCCAGCAGTGAACGTCAGAACACTGAAGCTTTCTTT.

The V and J genes are TRBV29-1 and TRBJ2-2; D not certain. CDR3 length: 11 residues. Germline V gives CDR1 SQVTM, CDR2 ANQGSEA. V was cut by 4 bases and J by 5 bases, with 5 bases left in between. Here the CDR3 DNA reads TGCAGCGTTGCCTCGACCGGGGAGCTGTTTTTT. It yields the protein CSVASTGELFF.